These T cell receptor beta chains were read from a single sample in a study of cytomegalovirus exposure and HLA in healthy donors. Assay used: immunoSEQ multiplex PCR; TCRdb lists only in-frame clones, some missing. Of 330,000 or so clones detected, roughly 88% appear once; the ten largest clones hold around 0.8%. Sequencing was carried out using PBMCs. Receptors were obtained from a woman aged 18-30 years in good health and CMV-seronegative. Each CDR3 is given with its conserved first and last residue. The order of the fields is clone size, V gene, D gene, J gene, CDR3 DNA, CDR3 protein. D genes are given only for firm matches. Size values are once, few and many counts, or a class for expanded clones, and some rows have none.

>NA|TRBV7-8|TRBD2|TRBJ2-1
TGTGCCAGCAGCTCCAGATTAGCGGGAGACAATGAGCAGTTCTTC
CASSSRLAGDNEQFF
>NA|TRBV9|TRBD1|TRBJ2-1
TGTGCCAGCAGCGGATCCGGACAGGGATACAATGAGCAGTTCTTC
CASSGSGQGYNEQFF
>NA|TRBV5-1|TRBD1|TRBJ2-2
TGCGCCAGCAGCTTGGCCGGGACAGGGGTCACCGGGGAGCTGTTTTTT
CASSLAGTGVTGELFF
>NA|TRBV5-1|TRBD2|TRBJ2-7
TGCGCCAGCAGCTTGGTTGCTGGTAGCGGGGGGTTTTACGAGCAGTACTTC
CASSLVAGSGGFYEQYF
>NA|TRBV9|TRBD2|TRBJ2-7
TGTGCCAGCAGCGTGGGTGGTGGGACTAGCTACGAGCAGTACTTC
CASSVGGGTSYEQYF
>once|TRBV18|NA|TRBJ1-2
TGTGCCAGCTCACCACTGGACGCGGGGTCGGGGGTTGTCTATGGCTACACCTTC
CASSPLDAGSGVVYGYTF
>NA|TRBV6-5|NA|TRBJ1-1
TGTGCCAGCACAAAAAGGGGGAGGGGTGAAGCTTTCTTT
CASTKRGRGEAFF
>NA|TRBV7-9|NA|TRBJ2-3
TGTGCCTCGGCGGTGAGCGGGCGGGCCACAGATACGCAGTATTTT
CASAVSGRATDTQYF
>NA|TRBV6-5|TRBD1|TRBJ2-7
TGTGCCAGCAGGGTCCTGGACAGGGAGAGGGGCAGCCAGTACTTC
CASRVLDRERGSQYF
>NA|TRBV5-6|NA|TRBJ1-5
TGTGCCAGCAGCTTGGGACAGGCCTCCAATCAGCCCCAGCATTTT
CASSLGQASNQPQHF
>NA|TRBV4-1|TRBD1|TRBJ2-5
TGCGCCAGCAGCCAAGGAGGACAGGGTTCCGAGACCCAGTACTTC
CASSQGGQGSETQYF
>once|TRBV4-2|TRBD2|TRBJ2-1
TGTGCCAGCATCCGGTCAGCGGGAGATAATGAGCAGTTCTTC
CASIRSAGDNEQFF
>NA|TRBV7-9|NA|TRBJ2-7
TGTGCCAGCAGCTCGGGTCCTAGCGAGATGGTTGGCGAGCAGTACTTC
CASSSGPSEMVGEQYF
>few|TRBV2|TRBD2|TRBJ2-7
TGTGCCAGCAGTGTACTAGCGGGAGAGGACGAGCAGTACTTC
CASSVLAGEDEQYF
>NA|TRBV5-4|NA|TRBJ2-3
TGTGCCAGCACCCTTTACATGAGCGGTGGCGCAGATACGCAGTATTTT
CASTLYMSGGADTQYF
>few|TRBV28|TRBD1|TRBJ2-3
TGTGCCAGCAGCCCATCCCCGGGACAGGGAGTCACAGATACGCAGTATTTT
CASSPSPGQGVTDTQYF
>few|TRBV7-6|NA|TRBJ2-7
TGTGCCAGCAGCTTAAAAGGGGACGAGCAGTACTTC
CASSLKGDEQYF
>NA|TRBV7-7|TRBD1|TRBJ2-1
TGTGCCAGCAGCTTGGGGACAGGGGACCTGGGTGAGCAGTTCTTC
CASSLGTGDLGEQFF
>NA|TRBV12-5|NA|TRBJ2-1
TGTGCTAGTGGTGTTGGACCGGGGTGGGGTGAGCAGTTCTTC
CASGVGPGWGEQFF
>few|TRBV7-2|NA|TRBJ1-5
TGTGCCAGCAGCGGACATGGCAATCAGCCCCAGCATTTT
CASSGHGNQPQHF
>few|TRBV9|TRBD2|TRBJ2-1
TGTGCCAGCAGCGAGAGCGGGAGTTCCTACAATGAGCAGTTCTTC
CASSESGSSYNEQFF
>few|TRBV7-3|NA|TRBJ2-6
TGTGCCAGCAGCCCGCAGGGCACATGGGGGGCCAACGTCCTGACTTTC
CASSPQGTWGANVLTF
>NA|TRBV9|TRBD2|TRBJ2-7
TGTGCCAGCCCTAGCGGGAGGATGATCGGGGAGCAGTACTTC
CASPSGRMIGEQYF
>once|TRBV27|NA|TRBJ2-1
TGTGCCAGCAGTAGGTCGGGCAGGGCTTACAATGAGCAGTTCTTC
CASSRSGRAYNEQFF
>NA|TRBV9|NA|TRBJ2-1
TGTGCCAGCAGCGTAGCGGAGGGTCTAGTGCGTGAGCAGTTCTTC
CASSVAEGLVREQFF
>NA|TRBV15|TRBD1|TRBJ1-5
TGTGCCACCAGCAGAGGGGGACAGAGCAATCAGCCCCAGCATTTT
CATSRGGQSNQPQHF